This entry is about one T cell receptor (beta chain). Libraries were prepared by immunoSEQ multiplex PCR; TCRdb keeps only in-frame clonotypes and omits some of them. This table holds about 110,000 clones, 85% to 95% found once. The entry originates in a study of T cell changes during pregnancy in multiple sclerosis. The CDR3 is 13 residues long. The germline V gene has CDR1 SEHNR and CDR2 FQNEAQ (reference sequence). Trimming removed 4 bases from V and 4 bases from J, with 10 bases in between. This TCR was recovered from a female donor with multiple sclerosis, enrolled in a pregnancy study. The material was peripheral blood, obtained after pregnancy. The gene calls are TRBV7-9 and TRBJ1-1, with D uncertain. The CDR3 bases are TGTGCCAGCAGCTCAGCGGGAGGCACTGAAGCTTTCTTT. Amino acids: CASSSAGGTEAFF.